Shown below are 22 T cell receptor beta chains from a single sample sequenced in a study of T cell responses to AZD1222 COVID-19 vaccine. This table comes from immunoSEQ multiplex PCR, and its TCRdb copy is limited to in-frame clones, with some not included. The sample shows about 180,000 clones, approximately 92% of them seen only once. Sequenced material: peripheral blood, taken on day 0 of AZD1222 vaccination. Source of these receptors: an adult in good health.

The chain uses TRBV5-1 and TRBJ2-7; 7 bases are a match to TRBD1. The CDR3 is 14 residues long. The ends lost 3 bases at V and 1 base at J; junction bases unmatched: 4. In germline, CDR1 is SGHRS, CDR2 YFSETQ. The CDR3 DNA sequence: TGCGCCAGCAGCTGGACAGGTCCATCCTACGAGCAGTACTTC. It is translated as CASSWTGPSYEQYF.

This clone was detected only a few times. For the CDR3, the DNA is TGTGCCAGCAGCCAAGAGGCTGTCCAGCAGCCCCAGCATTTT. Its translation is CASSQEAVQQPQHF. The V gene is TRBV3-1 (or the pseudogene TRBV3-2), the J gene TRBJ1-5; no clear D. Germline CDR1 is LGHDT and CDR2 is YNNKEL (reference sequence). V lost 0 bases and J lost 7, with 10 bases in between. This CDR3 comprises 14 residues.

The rearrangement joins TRBV2 to TRBJ2-3; 7 nucleotides agree with TRBD2. Trimming cost V 6 bases and J 3 bases; bases outside gene matches: 6. This CDR3 spans 14 amino acids. The germline gives CDR1 SNHLY, CDR2 FYNNEI. The CDR3 DNA follows: TGTGCCAGCAGGAGCGGGACCCAGACAGATACGCAGTATTTT. Translated, it gives CASRSGTQTDTQYF. Full variable domain (rest looked up from reference TRBV2 and TRBJ2-3): EPEVTQTPSHQVTQMGQEVILRCVPISNHLYFYWYRQILGQKVEFLVSFYNNEISEKSEIFDDQFSVERPDGSNFTLKIRSTKLEDSAMYFCASRSGTQTDTQYFGPGTRLTVL.

This chain connects TRBV5-1 to TRBJ2-2, with D perhaps TRBD2 (6 bases). V was trimmed by 0 bases and J by 2 bases, leaving 17 bases between them. Germline CDR1 and CDR2: SGHRS and YFSETQ. The CDR3 sequence is 18 residues long. The CDR3: CASSLDSGPRPNTGELFF. The CDR3 DNA sequence: TGCGCCAGCAGCTTGGATAGCGGTCCTCGTCCTAACACCGGGGAGCTGTTTTTT. Combining the CDR3 with reference TRBV5-1 and TRBJ2-2 gives the whole variable domain KAGVTQTPRYLIKTRGQQVTLSCSPISGHRSVSWYQQTPGQGLQFLFEYFSETQRNKGNFPGRFSGRQFSNSRSEMNVSTLELGDSALYLCASSLDSGPRPNTGELFFGEGSRLTVL.

The J gene is TRBJ1-2, the V gene TRBV29-1, with D possibly TRBD1 on 5 matching bases. Looked up from germline, CDR1 is SQVTM and CDR2 is ANQGSEA. The CDR3 totals 13 residues. Trimming took off 6 bases at V and 6 bases at J, with 17 bases between the two ends. CDR3 sequence (DNA): TGCAGCGTCTACAAGGACGGGGGACATGGCTACACCTTC. This sequence encodes CSVYKDGGHGYTF.

This rearrangement joins TRBV3-1 (or the pseudogene TRBV3-2) to TRBJ1-1, with TRBD1 matching over 8 bases. In germline, CDR1 is LGHDT, CDR2 YNNKEL (reference sequence). Trimming at V came to 3 bases and at J to 4 bases, leaving 1 base not matched to a gene. This CDR3 region has 13 residues. This CDR3 reads CASSQDRVTEAFF. CDR3 nucleotides: TGTGCCAGCAGCCAGGACAGGGTCACTGAAGCTTTCTTT.

This clone was observed a single time. The V and J genes are TRBV27 and TRBJ2-1; TRBD1 aligns across 12 bases. This CDR3 spans 20 amino acids. Germline V gives CDR1 MNHEY, CDR2 SMNVEV (reference sequence). The ends lost 3 bases at V and 0 bases at J; junction bases unmatched: 12. CDR3 bases: TGTGCCAGCAGTTTCCTCCGGGGACAGGGGGCCGGGAGCTCCTACAATGAGCAGTTCTTC. Amino acids: CASSFLRGQGAGSSYNEQFF.

The chain joins TRBV10-1 to TRBJ1-1, with D uncertain. The V and J ends lost 0 bases and 10 bases respectively, with 9 bases between them. In germline, CDR1 is WNHNN, CDR2 SYGVQD (reference sequence). The CDR3 is 12 residues long. Here the CDR3 reads CASSESSRGAFF. The CDR3 DNA reads as TGCGCCAGCAGTGAGTCGTCTCGCGGAGCTTTCTTT.

This rearrangement joins TRBV10-2 to TRBJ1-5, with D possibly TRBD1 on 5 matching bases. The V gene's germline CDR1 is WSHSY and CDR2 SAAADI. V was clipped by 0 bases and J by 2 bases, with 17 bases between them. The CDR3 runs to 18 residues. CDR3 DNA sequence: TGCGCCAGCAGTGAGTCCCGGGGGATACTTACTGGCAATCAGCCCCAGCATTTT. Encoded protein: CASSESRGILTGNQPQHF.

V usage is TRBV20-1 and J usage is TRBJ2-1; D gene unclear. V lost 0 bases and J lost 8, with 5 bases in between. The CDR3 runs to 11 residues. Germline V gene sequence: CDR1 DFQATT, CDR2 SNEGSKA (reference sequence). The DNA of the CDR3 is TGCAGTGCTAGAGAGGCGGATGAGCAGTTCTTC. Translation: CSAREADEQFF.

The genes are TRBV13 and TRBJ1-1, with D tentatively TRBD1 (6 bases). The CDR3 spans 13 residues. CDR1 and CDR2 (germline): PRHDT, FYEKMQ (reference sequence). V was trimmed by 5 bases and J by 11 bases, leaving 18 bases between them. The CDR3 spells CASSPSAGTRAFF. The CDR3 bases are TGTGCCAGCAGCCCATCCGCCGGGACAAGGGCTTTCTTT.

The chain joins TRBV29-1 to TRBJ2-7; D perhaps matches TRBD1 (6 bases). Per the germline V gene, CDR1 is SQVTM and CDR2 is ANQGSEA. The V gene lost 0 bases and the J gene lost 4 bases, with 7 bases spanning the gap. The CDR3 totals 12 residues. CDR3 nucleotide sequence: TGCAGCGTTGAAGATCAGGGGTACGAGCAGTACTTC. It yields the protein CSVEDQGYEQYF.

V is TRBV27 and J is TRBJ1-1; 8 bases agree with TRBD1. The CDR3 totals 14 residues. CDR1 and CDR2 (germline): MNHEY, SMNVEV (reference sequence). V lost 4 bases, J lost 4 bases, and 5 bases stayed unmatched. CDR3: CASSSTGVATEAFF. The CDR3 nucleotides read TGTGCCAGCAGTTCGACAGGGGTCGCCACTGAAGCTTTCTTT.

V gene TRBV5-1 combines with J gene TRBJ1-4, with a tentative D call TRBD1 (6 bases). Trimming pared 0 bases from V and 5 bases from J, leaving 8 bases between. Germline-derived CDR1 and CDR2 are SGHRS and YFSETQ. This CDR3 has 14 residues. CDR3 protein: CASSLGQGNEKLFF. The CDR3 DNA reads as TGCGCCAGCAGCTTGGGGCAGGGGAATGAAAAACTGTTTTTT.

About this clone: The sample contains more than one DNA sequence encoding this CDR3. V and J are TRBV18 and TRBJ1-1; D is uncertain. CDR1 and CDR2 (germline): KGHSH, LQKENI. V gave up 1 base and J gave up 1 base, with 4 bases separating them. This CDR3 has 13 residues. CDR3 amino acids: CASSPQENTEAFF. The CDR3, as DNA: TGTGCCAGCTCACCACAGGAGAACACTGAAGCTTTCTTT.

The rearrangement joins TRBV5-1 to TRBJ2-2; TRBD2 matches 7 bases. Germline CDR1 reads SGHRS; CDR2 reads YFSETQ. The CDR3 is 18 residues long. Unmatched junction bases numbered 14, after V lost 1 base and J lost 5 bases. CDR3 protein: CASSLPPIPAGATGELFF. DNA of the CDR3: TGCGCCAGCAGCTTGCCCCCAATTCCGGCGGGAGCAACCGGGGAGCTGTTTTTT.

The chain couples TRBV23-1 to TRBJ2-7, with 10 positions matching TRBD1. TRBV23-1 falls under the ORF class, with uncertain function. Germline trimming cut 2 bases from V and 1 base from J; bases unmatched to any gene: 11. This CDR3 is 18 amino acids long. As DNA, the CDR3 is TGCGCCAGCAGTCAACCTATACCCAGGGACAGGGGATCCTACGAGCAGTACTTC. This encodes CASSQPIPRDRGSYEQYF.

J is TRBJ1-5 and V is TRBV28; the D is unclear. CDR1 is MDHEN and CDR2 is SYDVKM in the germline V gene. Trimming left V 6 bases short and J 7 bases short, with 10 bases between. The CDR3 extends over 12 amino acids. CDR3 sequence (DNA): TGTGCCAGCAGGCCTCCCTCCCAGCCCCAGCATTTT. Encoded protein: CASRPPSQPQHF.

The rearrangement uses TRBV6-4 and TRBJ2-7, with a tentative D call TRBD2 (5 bases). This CDR3 region has 14 residues. CDR1 MRHNA and CDR2 SNTAGT come from the germline V gene. Deletions cut 4 bases from V and 2 bases from J, with 12 bases between. The CDR3 nucleotides read TGTGCCAGCAGTGTTAATAGCGAAACCTACGAGCAGTACTTC. Protein product: CASSVNSETYEQYF.

This clone is a singleton in its sample. The V and J genes are TRBV20-1 and TRBJ2-7; no firm D call. The ends were cut back, 3 bases at V and 7 bases at J, with 10 bases in the middle. CDR3 size: 11 residues. CDR1 is DFQATT, CDR2 SNEGSKA, per germline (reference sequence). This CDR3 reads CSASVVGEQYF. DNA for the CDR3: TGCAGTGCTAGCGTGGTTGGTGAGCAGTACTTC.

The chain carries TRBV7-2 and TRBJ1-2; a possible D gene is TRBD1 (5 bases). The germline gives CDR1 SGHTA, CDR2 FQGNSA. This CDR3 comprises 14 residues. Between the trimmed V and J ends, which lost 5 bases and 4 bases, there was a span of 14 bases. The CDR3 region has the DNA TGTGCCAGCAGCCACCCGGGACGGAGCTATGGCTACACCTTC. Protein product: CASSHPGRSYGYTF.

The sample holds one count of this clone. CDR3 amino acids: CATREGDTQYF. The CDR3 DNA sequence: TGTGCCACCCGAGAAGGAGATACGCAGTATTTT. The chain recombines TRBV24-1 with TRBJ2-3; D call uncertain. V lost 9 bases, J lost 5 bases, and 8 bases lay in between. The CDR3 consists of 11 residues. Germline CDR1 and CDR2: KGHDR and SFDVKD.